Shown below are 13 T cell receptor beta chains from a single sample sequenced in a study of T-cell reconstitution after alpha-beta-depleted transplantation in children. The TCRbeta library incorporated unique molecular identifiers. TCRdb re-derived calls from the PCR reads in MiXCR, one entry per CDR3 protein. The table has approximately 230,000 distinct CDR3 sequences, more than 20% seen once. The sample consisted of PBMCs, mostly from graft donor cells, taken 360 days after TCRalphabeta/CD19-depleted stem cell transplant. These receptors were collected from a female patient between 2 and 15 years old who had a stem cell transplant for congenital amegakaryocytic thrombocytopenia, so the T cells may come from the graft donor.

This clonotype was seen a few times. The genes are TRBV6-5 and TRBJ1-2; no clear D gene. V was clipped by 8 bases and J by 4 bases, with 11 bases between them. CDR1 and CDR2 from the germline V gene are MNHEY and SVGAGI. The CDR3 runs to 12 residues. The CDR3 loop reads CASQTPPYGYTF. Here the CDR3 DNA reads TGTGCCAGCCAGACGCCCCCCTATGGCTACACCTTC.

The chain carries TRBV4-1 and TRBJ2-2; tentative D call: TRBD1 (6 bases). V shed 1 base and J shed 4 bases, with 10 bases lying between them. This CDR3 region has 15 residues. Germline V lookup: CDR1 MGHRA, CDR2 YSYEKL. CDR3 sequence reads: CASSQVQGSTGELFF. The CDR3 coding sequence is TGCGCCAGCAGCCAAGTACAGGGAAGCACCGGGGAGCTGTTTTTT.

V gene TRBV7-9 combines with J gene TRBJ1-4, with TRBD1 identical over 8 bases. In germline, CDR1 is SEHNR, CDR2 FQNEAQ (reference sequence). Germline trimming cut 5 bases from V and 4 bases from J; bases unmatched to any gene: 3. The CDR3 consists of 14 residues. CDR3 sequence (DNA): TGTGCCAGCAGCCGGACAGGGATTAATGAAAAACTGTTTTTT. It yields the protein CASSRTGINEKLFF. Together with reference TRBV7-9 and TRBJ1-4, the CDR3 gives the full variable domain: DTGVSQNPRHKITKRGQNVTFRCDPISEHNRLYWYRQTLGQGPEFLTYFQNEAQLEKSRLLSDRFSAERPKGSFSTLEIQRTEQGDSAMYLCASSRTGINEKLFFGSGTQLSVL.

The chain recombines TRBV5-1 with TRBJ1-5; D call uncertain. From germline, CDR1 is SGHRS and CDR2 YFSETQ. This CDR3 comprises 17 residues. Trimming removed 2 bases at V and 0 bases at J, with 15 bases between. DNA of the CDR3: TGCGCCAGCAGCTTCGAACCTCCGGACGGTAGCAATCAGCCCCAGCATTTT. Translated: CASSFEPPDGSNQPQHF.

This clonotype was seen just once. V usage is TRBV10-2 and J usage is TRBJ1-5, with 10 positions matching TRBD1. Germline CDR1 WSHSY, CDR2 SAAADI. V was clipped by 7 bases and J by 4 bases; unmatched bases: 7. The CDR3 is made up of 15 amino acids. CDR3 sequence: CASTQGQGNNQPQHF. Written as DNA, the CDR3 is TGCGCCAGCACCCAGGGACAGGGGAATAATCAGCCCCAGCATTTT.

The gene calls are TRBV9 and TRBJ1-3; TRBD1 aligns across 7 bases. The germline V gene encodes CDR1 SGDLS and CDR2 YYNGEE. The CDR3 is 17 residues long. Trimming at V came to 0 bases and at J to 0 bases, leaving 6 bases not matched to a gene. This CDR3 reads CASSVADRTHSGNTIYF. In nucleotides, the CDR3 is TGTGCCAGCAGCGTAGCGGACAGGACCCACTCTGGAAACACCATATATTTT.

In its sample, this clonotype was seen a few times. The V gene is TRBV5-1, the J gene TRBJ2-5, with D hard to call. Germline V gene lookup returns CDR1 SGHRS and CDR2 YFSETQ. With 0 bases removed from V and 2 bases from J, the gap between germline ends came to 17 bases. There are 17 residues in the CDR3. Here the CDR3 DNA reads TGCGCCAGCAGCTTGGGTGGTGCGCGGCACGGTCAAGAGACCCAGTACTTC. Translation: CASSLGGARHGQETQYF.

The V and J genes are TRBV19 and TRBJ2-2, with D hard to call. The V end was cut by 3 bases, the J end by 0 bases, with 8 bases between. This CDR3 contains 15 residues. Germline CDR1 and CDR2: LNHDA and SQIVND (reference sequence). In nucleotides, the CDR3 is TGTGCCAGTAGTATTATTAGAGCGAACACCGGGGAGCTGTTTTTT. Translation: CASSIIRANTGELFF.

CDR3 nucleotides: TGTGCCAGCAGCCGGGTGGGGACAGATACGCAGTATTTT. Its protein is CASSRVGTDTQYF. The chain combines TRBV7-9 with TRBJ2-3; D gene uncertain. The length of the CDR3 is 13 residues. Per the germline V gene, CDR1 is SEHNR and CDR2 is FQNEAQ (reference sequence). V was cut by 5 bases and J by 3 bases, with 9 bases left in between.

This chain uses TRBV4-2 with TRBJ2-1; 9 nucleotides match TRBD2. This CDR3 is built from 14 residues. The junction had 10 bases not matched to a gene; V was cut back by 6 bases and J by 10 bases. Germline V CDR1 and CDR2: LGHNA, YNFKEQ. CDR3 amino acids: CASRQRAGGSEQFF. The CDR3 DNA follows: TGTGCCAGCAGACAACGAGCGGGGGGCTCCGAGCAGTTCTTC.

A note on this clonotype: The CDR3 end shows no conserved phenylalanine or tryptophan, and so a read error is likely. The chain links TRBV4-1 to TRBJ1-1; maybe TRBD1 (6 bases). CDR1 is MGHRA, CDR2 YSYEKL, per germline. V shed 2 bases and J shed 1 base, with 17 bases lying between them. The length of the CDR3 is 17 residues. In DNA form, the CDR3 reads TGCGCCAGCAGCCAACCTAGGAGGCAGGGGACGAACACTGAAGCTTTCTGT. Translating gives CASSQPRRQGTNTEAFC.

J is TRBJ2-7 and V is TRBV4-3; 7 bases line up with TRBD2. CDR3 length equals 15 residues. The V and J ends lost 4 bases and 2 bases, in that order; junction bases with no gene match: 8. Germline-derived CDR1 and CDR2 are LGHNA and YSLEER. The CDR3 sequence: CASSRGLDRAYEQYF. The CDR3 DNA reads TGCGCCAGCAGCCGCGGACTAGATAGGGCCTACGAGCAGTACTTC.

The CDR3 DNA sequence: TGCAGCCCCCAGGACTCTGGGGCCAACGTCCTGACTTTC. This encodes CSPQDSGANVLTF. The chain has TRBV20-1 and TRBJ2-6; D is ambiguous. Looked up from germline, CDR1 is DFQATT and CDR2 is SNEGSKA (reference sequence). The CDR3 is made up of 13 amino acids.